This record concerns one T cell receptor beta chain sequence. Which antigen it targets is not known. No base-level quality is on record; no much larger clone is a single base apart. Every donor in the study was a healthy Caucasian. The twin cohort consisted of three pairs of female monozygotic twins, all aged about 18 to 29 years. Positive isolation kits from Invitrogen were used to isolate CD4+ and CD8+ T cell populations. The library was obtained by 5' RACE. For sequencing, an Illumina HiSeq 2000 was employed. Template switching added a universal primer binding site, and the final cDNA carried a unique molecular identifier that allowed TCR cDNA molecules to be counted accurately. Specific primers in the conserved constant-segment region were used to synthesize first-strand cDNA for the TCR alpha and beta chains. To control for contamination, every cDNA library was double barcoded, receiving both a SMART-Mk sample barcode and Illumina barcodes. TruSeq adapter sequences and Illumina sample barcodes were added in two successive PCR steps. The TCR alpha and beta cDNA libraries were sequenced on the Illumina HiSeq platform using custom primers. The study's own analysis went as follows. Raw reads were processed with MiGEC to extract unique molecular identifiers, and MiXCR was used to determine CDR3 positions. Recombination models were inferred per individual with the repgenHMM and IGoR tools using an EM algorithm. Shared clonotypes were analyzed with the tcR package in R, and sharing was normalized by the product of cloneset sizes. To study raw recombination without the effects of thymic and clonal selection, out-of-frame nonproductive sequences were analyzed. Using fastp at Q25 and MiXCR, TCRdb reprocessed the public reads and kept productive beta chains. Duplicate CDR3 protein sequences are folded into a single record with the most common DNA and genes. These V and J calls derive from TCRdb rather than the authors' analysis. This sample gives some 500,000 distinct CDR3 sequences in total; 12% to 15% of them show up just once. The ten largest account for around 0.57% of the sample.

This record comes from a study of identical twins listed by TCRdb under 2016. Study-wide context: To test whether fetal clonotypes persist, this study deep-sequenced TCR alpha and beta repertoires from monozygotic twins, from unrelated adults of various ages, and from cord blood. To rule out contamination, replicate twin experiments were performed at different times with different library preparation protocols.

Here is what the overall study found, with its caveats: Out-of-frame TCR alpha sharing in monozygotic twins was systematically underestimated by recombination models, whereas sharing between unrelated individuals was in agreement with the recombination models. Out-of-frame TCR alpha sequences shared between twins showed an excess of low generation-probability sequences compared with coincidental sharing between unrelated individuals. Excess twin sharing in beta out-of-frame sequences was weaker because fewer shared sequences lowered the signal-to-noise ratio. Fewer insertions were carried by abundant cord blood beta clonotypes; a weaker similar trend was observed in young adult naive repertoires, while no such trend was observed in memory repertoires. Invariant T cells such as MAIT and iNKT could partly confound zero-insertion analyses, though diverse VJ usage argued against this for most clonotypes. Because the same donors could not be followed over many years, conclusions were based on cross-sectional statistical analysis.

In addition, the sample was reused for a study of yellow fever vaccine responses in identical twins. The second source states: The T cell response to vaccination in identical twins was reported by the authors to appear partly convergent and partly personalized. In identical twins, the study followed T cell clones that responded to the vaccine with precision.

The origin of this receptor is a woman younger than 35 in good health. Sequencing was done on a sample of CD4+ T cells sorted from blood.

The CDR3 reads CASRITSGGVYEQYF. The DNA is TGTGCCAGCAGAATTACTAGCGGGGGGGTCTACGAGCAGTACTTC. This sequence uses TRBV27 and TRBJ2-7; a stretch of 13 junction bases matches TRBD2. After removal of 6 bases from V and 3 bases from J, the junction retains 5 bases not matched to a gene. The cysteine opens and the phenylalanine closes a CDR3 of 15 amino acids. The CDR3 DNA has 45 bases and is translated from base 1. The germline V gene (reference sequence) gives CDR1 as MNHEY and CDR2 as SMNVEV.